This is a list of T cell receptor beta chains from one sample in a study of CDR3 diversity in severe acne. TCRdb redid the calling of the PCR reads with MiXCR, one entry per CDR3 protein. The sample lists approximately 97,000 distinct CDR3 sequences, about half occurring once. The specimen sequenced was blood. The receptors stem from a male donor with acne. CDR3s include the opening cysteine and the closing phenylalanine or tryptophan. D genes are given only for firm matches. Some rows mark clone size as missing; the rest say once, few, many or name a class of expanded clone.

TRBJ1-5 TRBV19 many . TGTGCCAGTAGTGGGGGAAGGGATCGGGGCAATCAGCCCCAGCATTTT CASSGGRDRGNQPQHF
TRBJ1-1 TRBV5-6 . . TGTGCCAGCAGCCTTCCGTTTCCTGAAGCTTTCTTT CASSLPFPEAFF
TRBJ1-5 TRBV6-1 many TRBD1 TGTGCCAGCAGTGCACCGGGACAGACCAATCAGCCCCAGCATTTT CASSAPGQTNQPQHF
TRBJ1-1 TRBV24-1 many . TGTGCCACCAGTGATTCCGGGGTACGGGCTGAAGCTTTCTTT CATSDSGVRAEAFF
TRBJ1-3 TRBV7-6 many . TGTGCCAGCAGCTTAAGGAGGCCTGGCCCTGGAAACACCATATATTTT CASSLRRPGPGNTIYF
TRBJ2-1 TRBV7-9 many TRBD2 TGTGCCAGCAGCCCGACTAGCCTAGACAATGAGCAGTTCTTC CASSPTSLDNEQFF
TRBJ1-2 TRBV12-3/TRBV12-4 few . TGTGCCAGCAGCTATGGGACGTTAGATGGCTACACCTTC CASSYGTLDGYTF
TRBJ2-3 TRBV7-3 . TRBD2 TGTGCCAGCAGCCCCCAGGGACTAGCGGGAGTAGGAGATACGCAGTATTTT CASSPQGLAGVGDTQYF
TRBJ2-3 TRBV7-2 medium-sized . TGTGCCAGCAGCTTGCGGGGTGCGCTCAATACAGATACGCAGTATTTT CASSLRGALNTDTQYF
TRBJ2-5 TRBV5-4 . TRBD1 TGTGCCAGCAGGGGACAGGGAGGTAGAGAGACCCAGTACTTC CASRGQGGRETQYF
TRBJ1-2 TRBV9 many TRBD1 TGTGCCAGCAGCACTACAGGGGATGGCTATGGCTACACCTTC CASSTTGDGYGYTF
TRBJ1-3 TRBV7-2 many . TGTGCCAGCAGCTCCCAGAGAAACACCATATATTTT CASSSQRNTIYF
TRBJ2-7 TRBV6-5 . TRBD1 TGTGCCAGCAGCCAAAAATCAGGGGGCTACGAGCAGTACTTC CASSQKSGGYEQYF
TRBJ1-2 TRBV4-1 . . TGCGCCAGCAGCCCGGGGGTCCCCATGGCAGATGGCTACACCTTC CASSPGVPMADGYTF
TRBJ2-2 TRBV4-1 once TRBD2 TGCGCCAGCAGCCCGGGACTAGCGGGCAAAACCGGGGAGCTGTTTTTT CASSPGLAGKTGELFF
TRBJ2-5 TRBV9 . . TGTGTCAGCAGCGTAGCTTTAGTTCAAGAGACCCAGTACTTC CVSSVALVQETQYF
TRBJ2-7 TRBV4-3 . . TGCGCCAGCAGCCAAGTGCCAGGCTACGAGCAGTACTTC CASSQVPGYEQYF
TRBJ2-7 TRBV5-1 many . TGCGCCAGCAGCCGAAACCGCCTCGAGCAGTACTTC CASSRNRLEQYF
TRBJ1-1 TRBV7-8 many . TGTGCCAGCAGCTTAGTTGAGGGGGTTACTGAAGCTTTCTTT CASSLVEGVTEAFF
TRBJ2-1 TRBV20-1 . . TGCAGTGCTAAGACCCCAGGGACTGACTACAATGAGCAGTTCTTC CSAKTPGTDYNEQFF
TRBJ1-5 TRBV6-1 few . TGTGCCAGCAGTGAAGTCAGGGCGGGGAGCAATCAGCCCCAGCATTTT CASSEVRAGSNQPQHF
TRBJ2-2 TRBV7-9 . TRBD2 TGTGCCAGCAGCTCCCCGACTAGCGGGGGTCCGAACACCGGGGAGCTGTTTTTT CASSSPTSGGPNTGELFF
TRBJ2-1 TRBV11-2 few . TGTGCCAGCAGCTTAGTCGGGTTGGGCTCCTACAATGAGCAGTTCTTC CASSLVGLGSYNEQFF
TRBJ2-6 TRBV29-1 . . TGCAGCGTTGAAACTCGGAGCTCTGGGGCCAACGTCCTGACTTTC CSVETRSSGANVLTF
TRBJ2-7 TRBV7-6 . TRBD2 TGTGCCAGCAGCTTAGAACTAGCGGGAGTTTCCGAGCAGTACTTC CASSLELAGVSEQYF
TRBJ1-6 TRBV5-1 . . TGCGCCAGCAGAGAGGACATTGGGGGAGGAAGCTCCTATAATTCACCCCTCCACTTT CASREDIGGGSSYNSPLHF
TRBJ1-1 TRBV2 . . TGTGCCATCAAAGAACAGGGCCCTGAAGCTTTCTTT CAIKEQGPEAFF
TRBJ2-2 TRBV12-5 . . TGTGCTAGTGGTTTGGTAATTGGTGAGGTGAACACCGGGGAGCTGTTTTTT CASGLVIGEVNTGELFF
TRBJ2-2 TRBV5-1 . TRBD1 TGCGCCAGCAGCACTCGGACAGGGACGGACACCGGGGAGCTGTTTTTT CASSTRTGTDTGELFF
TRBJ2-1 TRBV6-1 . TRBD2 TGTGCCAGTAGATTAGCGGAGACGGGGGGTTATGAGCAGTTCTTC CASRLAETGGYEQFF
TRBJ1-2 TRBV27 few TRBD1 TGTGCCAGCAGTCCGCGACAGGGTTGGCGGGGCTACACCTTC CASSPRQGWRGYTF
TRBJ2-1 TRBV7-3 many TRBD2 TGTGCCAGCAGCGAGGAGTTCCGTACTAGCGGCAAGAACAATGAGCAGTTCTTC CASSEEFRTSGKNNEQFF
TRBJ1-5 TRBV24-1 . . TGTGCCACCAGTGTATCTGCGGAGGGCAATCAGCCCCAGCATTTT CATSVSAEGNQPQHF
TRBJ2-7 TRBV29-1 . . TGCAGCGTTGTGGGCCCCCTCTACGAGCAGTACTTC CSVVGPLYEQYF
TRBJ2-7 TRBV20-1 few . TGCAGTGCTAATACAGTAAACTACGAGCAGTACTTC CSANTVNYEQYF
TRBJ2-7 TRBV9 . TRBD1 TGTGCCAGCAGCGTCTCCTATGGACAGGACCTGCAGTACTTC CASSVSYGQDLQYF
TRBJ2-2 TRBV24-1 . . TGTGCCACCAGTGCTGAGTCGAACACCGGGGAGCTGTTTTTT CATSAESNTGELFF
TRBJ2-7 TRBV5-6 many . TGTGCCAGCAGCTTGAGAGGACCAGGTCGGGGGCAGTACTTC CASSLRGPGRGQYF
TRBJ2-5 TRBV7-3 . . TGTGCCAGCAGTGGACGGCCGGCGGAGACCCAGTGCTTC CASSGRPAETQCF
TRBJ2-3 TRBV20-1 . TRBD2 TGCAGTGCTAGCGGGAGGGCCGGGGCAGATACGCAGTATTTT CSASGRAGADTQYF
TRBJ2-1 TRBV3-1 . . TGTGCCAGCAGCCAAGTCTCAGACAATGAGCAGTTCTTC CASSQVSDNEQFF
TRBJ2-5 TRBV24-1 . . TGTGCCACCAGTGATTTTTTACGCCAAGAGACCCAGTGCTTC CATSDFLRQETQCF
TRBJ2-5 TRBV6-5 . TRBD2 TGTGCCAGCAGTCAAGACGCCGGGACTAGCGGGAGCAACATCGACTTC CASSQDAGTSGSNIDF
TRBJ1-1 TRBV6-1 . TRBD1 TGTGCCAGCAGTTTAGCAGGGGGTTCGACTGAAGCTTTCTTT CASSLAGGSTEAFF
TRBJ2-7 TRBV15 once . TGTGCCACCAGCAGACGGGAAAGCTCCTACGAGCAGTACTTC CATSRRESSYEQYF
TRBJ2-7 TRBV5-1 many . TGCGCCAGCAGCTTACAGGCGTCCTCCTACGAGCAGTACTTC CASSLQASSYEQYF
TRBJ1-5 TRBV3-1 many TRBD1 TGTGCCAGCAGCCAAGCAGGGGGTGCCCAGCATTTT CASSQAGGAQHF
TRBJ1-2 TRBV4-2 many . TGTGCCAGCAGCCGAGAGACAGGTTTTAACTATGGCTACACCTTC CASSRETGFNYGYTF
TRBJ1-6 TRBV5-6 medium-sized TRBD1 TGTGCCAGCAGCTTGGGCCCTCTACAGGGGCGGTCACCCCTCCACTTT CASSLGPLQGRSPLHF
TRBJ2-1 TRBV6-4 many TRBD1 TGTGCCAGCAGTCCCGGGACAGGGGGCAATGAGCAGTTCTTC CASSPGTGGNEQFF
TRBJ2-2 TRBV7-9 . TRBD2 TGTGCCAGCAGCTTGAGCGGGATCGGCACCGGGGAGCTGTTTTTT CASSLSGIGTGELFF
TRBJ2-3 TRBV5-4 . . TGTGCCAGCGGTGCTATAGACAGGATTAGCACAGATACGCAGTATTTT CASGAIDRISTDTQYF
TRBJ2-7 TRBV11-2 . TRBD1 TGTGCCAGCAGCTTCGGTCGAAAAGGGACAGGGAACTACGAGCAGTACTTC CASSFGRKGTGNYEQYF